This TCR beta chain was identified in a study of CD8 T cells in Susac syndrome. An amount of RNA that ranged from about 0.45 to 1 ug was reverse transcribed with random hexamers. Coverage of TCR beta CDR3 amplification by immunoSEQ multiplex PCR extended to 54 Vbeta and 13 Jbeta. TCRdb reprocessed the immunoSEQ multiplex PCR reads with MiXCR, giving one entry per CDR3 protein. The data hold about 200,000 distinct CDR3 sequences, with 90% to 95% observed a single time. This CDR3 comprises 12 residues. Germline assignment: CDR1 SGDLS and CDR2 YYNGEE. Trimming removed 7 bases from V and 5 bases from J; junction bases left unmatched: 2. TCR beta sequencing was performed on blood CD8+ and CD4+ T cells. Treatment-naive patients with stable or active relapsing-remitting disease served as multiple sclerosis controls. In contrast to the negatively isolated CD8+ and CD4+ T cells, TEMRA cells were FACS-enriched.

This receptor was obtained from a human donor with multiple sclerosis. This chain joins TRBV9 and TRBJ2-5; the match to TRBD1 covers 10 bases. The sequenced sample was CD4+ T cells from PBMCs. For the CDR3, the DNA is TGTGCCAGCGGACAGGGGGGGGAGACCCAGTACTTC. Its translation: CASGQGGETQYF.